The clone carrying this T cell receptor (beta chain) was observed at least ten times. Its antigen is unknown. With no exceptions, donors were healthy Caucasians. The sample originates from a study of identical twins. Findings and caveats of the study: Out-of-frame alpha sequences common to twins exhibited a surplus of low generation probability.

This CDR3 is built from 16 residues. CDR1 and CDR2 from the germline V gene are SGHVS and FQNEAQ. V was clipped by 4 bases and J by 1 base; unmatched bases: 9. MiXCR, applied by TCRdb to the 5' RACE reads, yields one record per CDR3 protein. The data contain some 600,000 distinct CDR3 sequences, roughly 7.1% of them singletons. The data also belong to a second study, concerning yellow fever vaccine responses in identical twins.

The chain employs TRBV7-8 and TRBJ2-7; 8 nucleotides agree with TRBD1. This TCR came from a woman under 30 in good health. The sequencing input was PBMCs. The CDR3 DNA sequence: TGTGCCAGCAGCTGGACCCAGGGGGCGGGTTCCTACGAGCAGTACTTC. It codes for CASSWTQGAGSYEQYF.